The text below deals with one T cell receptor (beta chain). Patients of the Seattle cohort, enrolled during active infection, were followed longitudinally. Study processing details: Reference gene primers were amplified, and this amplification served to estimate nucleated cell counts. The data were produced by immunoSEQ multiplex PCR, yet TCRdb's version contains in-frame clones alone and is incomplete. That table supplies the V and J calls and clone size; D and trimming were determined from the DNA. The data contain some 310,000 clones, approximately 87% of them seen just once; the ten biggest clones take up 2.5% to 3.5%. The sample comes from a study of blood T cell repertoires in COVID-19. At the level of the study: The United States, Italy and Spain were the sources of the acute and convalescent COVID-19 samples. PBMCs, B-cell-depleted T cells, or T cells provided the cDNA or gDNA that made up the material.

CDR1 is SEHNR, CDR2 FQNEAQ, per germline (reference sequence). Unmatched junction bases numbered 7, after V lost 3 bases and J lost 0 bases. CDR3 length: 18 residues. This TCR derives from a woman younger than 45 with COVID-19, enrolled during active disease. The specimen sequenced was peripheral blood. The rearrangement links TRBV7-9 to TRBJ2-3; 12 bases agree with TRBD2. The CDR3 protein is CASSLITGLAGSTDTQYF. The CDR3 DNA follows: TGTGCCAGCAGCTTGATAACCGGACTAGCGGGAAGCACAGATACGCAGTATTTT.